The T cell receptor beta chain under discussion was sequenced for a study of shared clonotypes between healthy human individuals (dated by TCRdb to 2020 to 2021). The study in broad terms: The cohort included a few men and a couple of women between 18 and 49 years of age. Leukapheresis yielded between about 0.8 and 9.5 billion PBMCs per donor. Blood TCR repertoires of five healthy adults were deeply sequenced to estimate repertoire size and the extent of clonotype sharing between individuals. For each donor, three plates each were used for CD4 naive and CD4 memory, two plates were used for CD8 naive, and one plate was used for CD8 memory. To increase sequencing depth and limit assay-specific biases, TCR repertoire library preparation and sequencing were carried out by different laboratories using diverse techniques. Results and caveats for the whole study, not just this receptor: Sampling was restricted to blood, and TCR repertoires in tissue are likely to differ from TCR repertoires in blood. Compared with non-shared clonotypes, the clonotypes found in all four sorted-subset donors had higher generation probabilities. Larger estimated clonotype richness was generally found for naive subsets than for memory subsets. Pairwise subsampling indicated that sequencing depth was expected to affect the degree of clonotype sharing among donors. Incomplete sequencing was indicated by rarefaction of sorted-subset datasets, despite the large sequencing depth. Sharing across four donors was observed for around 5% of naive CD4, 3% to 3.5% of naive CD8, over 2% of memory CD4, and roughly 0.43% of memory CD8 clonotypes. The small number of donors limited the genetic and exposure-history diversity represented.

Healthy HIV-negative adults with no recently reported acute infections or vaccinations were included as donors. Every donor was a Caucasian adult living in Nashville, Tennessee, USA. Magnetic negative selection was used to enrich CD4+ T cells, after which naive cells were positively selected on CD45RA and the negative fraction became the memory subset. After blood collection by leukapheresis, PBMCs were isolated using Ficoll-Histopaque density gradient centrifugation and then cryopreserved in the vapor phase of liquid nitrogen. Analytical flow cytometry was used to check the purity and quantity of each magnetically sorted T cell population. From each sorted fraction, genomic DNA was isolated and quantified by UV absorbance on a Nanodrop 2000c. Using the deep immunoSEQ assay, multiplex PCR amplified TCR CDR3 regions from genomic DNA. Extracted genomic DNA from each cell subset was distributed evenly across all wells of several immunoSEQ 96-well plates, and each plate was treated as a replicate. For sorted subsets, approximately 190 ng of genomic DNA, equivalent to around 31,000 T cell genomes, went into each replicate PCR. The purified libraries were quantified using a Qubit 3.0 fluorometer, sized with a Bioanalyzer 2100, and then quantified again using the KAPA Library Quantification kit. Every immunoSEQ 96-well plate was sequenced on a separate single-read 150-cycle Illumina NextSeq 550 flow cell. The study's processing was this. Because the immunoSEQ output held only junctional sequences and lacked quality scores, the filtering could not match the filtering applied to full-length reads. To assign V/J genes and CDR3, sequences were annotated against IMGT germline references using PyIR, a Python wrapper for IgBLAST v1.9. Reads were removed for weak V/J assignments (E-value above 1e-6), missing CDR3, stop codons, out-of-frame junctions, or ambiguous translated residues. V3J clonotypes were defined by identical inferred V gene, J gene, and CDR3 amino acid sequence. The percentage overlap between two repertoires was calculated by dividing the number of shared unique clonotypes by the size of the smaller repertoire. Repertoire richness was assessed with RTK rarefaction, the Chao1 estimator, and Recon v2.1 estimates of unobserved clonotypes. Generation probabilities were computed with OLGA for all TCRbeta clonotypes obtained by the gDNA method from several donors. TCRdb carries this immuneACCESS record with in-frame sequences only. Its versions omit some clonotypes, under half of them owing to an unresolved V gene in the studies checked, with the rest unexplained. V and J calls plus clone size are reproduced from that table; the DNA served to infer D and trimming. Here the sample has under 2.5 million clones; 85% to 95% occur a single time. The ten largest make up 0.37% of the sample.

With respect to this clone: No antigen is known for it. No much larger clonotype is one base removed from it; base qualities were not supplied.

This clonotype originated in a man between 18 and 35 years old in good health. Some clones in this sample may be carry-over from other donors' samples. What was sequenced was naive CD4+ T cells from PBMCs. The cell subset or site label for this specimen denotes: CD45RA+ positively selected.

CDR3 reads: CASSPTVAVPNEQFF. The nucleotide sequence reads as follows: TGTGCCAGCAGCCCAACCGTCGCAGTTCCCAATGAGCAGTTCTTC. The V gene is TRBV7-3 and the J gene is TRBJ2-1; no confident D gene assignment can be made. The germline V gene sets CDR1 to SGHTA and CDR2 to FQGTGA. Between the V and J ends, shortened by 5 bases and 6 bases respectively, the junction contains 17 bases. The CDR3, cysteine through phenylalanine, is 15 amino acids long. The kept DNA is CDR3 alone, 45 bases in frame from the first base. This CDR3, with the reference TRBV7-3 and TRBJ2-1 proteins standing in past its ends, gives the full variable domain GAGVSQTPSNKVTEKGKYVELRCDPISGHTALYWYRQSLGQGPEFLIYFQGTGAADDSGLPNDRFFAVRPEGSVSTLKIQRTERGDSAVYLCASSPTVAVPNEQFFGPGTRLTVL.